The source of this T cell receptor (beta chain) is a study of healthy donors' naive CD4 and CD8 T cells. A linear amplification protocol produced the TCR libraries from around 510 ng of total RNA. Using its own MiXCR run on the reads, TCRdb lists one record per CDR3 protein. The sample has 150,000 to 200,000 distinct CDR3 sequences, around 70% seen once. Study-wide results and limits: Negatively charged CDR3s marked CD8+ lineage; positively charged CDR3s marked CD4+ lineage. Chains were not paired, since alpha and beta were sequenced in bulk.

The CDR3 is 15 residues long. Losses at the gene ends were 3 bases for V and 0 bases for J; bases not matched to a gene: 3. The germline V gene has CDR1 MNHEY and CDR2 SMNVEV (reference sequence). This clonotype showed up just once. The antigen is not known. The sequencing sample was made of naive CD4+ and CD8+ T cells sorted from blood, pooled from several donors. This receptor was identified in a pool of human donors in good health; the sample pools cells from several healthy donors. The chain links TRBV27 to TRBJ2-7; 9 bases fit TRBD2. The CDR3 sequence: CASSFSGRRSYEQYF. The DNA for the CDR3 is TGTGCCAGCAGTTTTAGCGGGAGACGCTCCTACGAGCAGTACTTC.